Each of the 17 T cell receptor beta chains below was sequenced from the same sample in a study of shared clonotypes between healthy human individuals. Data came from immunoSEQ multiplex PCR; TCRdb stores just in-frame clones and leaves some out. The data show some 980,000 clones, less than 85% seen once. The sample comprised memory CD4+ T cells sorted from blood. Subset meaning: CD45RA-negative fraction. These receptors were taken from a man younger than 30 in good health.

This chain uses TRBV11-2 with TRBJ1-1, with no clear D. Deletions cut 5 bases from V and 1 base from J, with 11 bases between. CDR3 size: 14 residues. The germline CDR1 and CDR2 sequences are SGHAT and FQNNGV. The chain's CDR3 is CASSPREGNTEAFF. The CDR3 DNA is TGTGCCAGCAGCCCACGGGAGGGGAACACTGAAGCTTTCTTT.

CDR3 loop: CASLNDRDHNSPLHF. The CDR3 region has the DNA TGTGCCAGCCTCAATGACAGGGACCATAATTCACCCCTCCACTTT. The chain links TRBV27 to TRBJ1-6; 7 bases align to TRBD1. There are 15 residues in the CDR3. In germline, CDR1 is MNHEY, CDR2 SMNVEV (reference sequence). Trimming took 8 bases from V and 5 from J; bases not matched to a gene: 9.

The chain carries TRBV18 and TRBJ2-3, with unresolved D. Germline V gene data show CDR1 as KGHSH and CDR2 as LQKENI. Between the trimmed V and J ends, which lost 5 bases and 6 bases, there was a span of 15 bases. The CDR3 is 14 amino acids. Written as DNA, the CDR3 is TGTGCCAGCTCAGCCTATCAAGGCTACGATACGCAGTATTTT. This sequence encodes CASSAYQGYDTQYF.

As DNA, the CDR3 is TGTGCCAGCAGCGTCCAGCTAGGGGGAAACACCATATATTTT. Its translation is CASSVQLGGNTIYF. The chain carries TRBV5-5 and TRBJ1-3, with D unresolved. V dropped 4 bases and J dropped 4 bases, with 12 bases sitting between them. CDR3 size: 14 residues. Looked up from germline, CDR1 is SGHKS and CDR2 is YYEKEE (reference sequence).

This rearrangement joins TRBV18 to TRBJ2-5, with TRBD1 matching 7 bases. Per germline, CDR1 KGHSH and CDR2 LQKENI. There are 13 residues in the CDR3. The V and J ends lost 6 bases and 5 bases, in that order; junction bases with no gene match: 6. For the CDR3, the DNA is TGTGCCAGCTCCCAGGACAGGATGGAGACCCAGTACTTC. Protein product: CASSQDRMETQYF.

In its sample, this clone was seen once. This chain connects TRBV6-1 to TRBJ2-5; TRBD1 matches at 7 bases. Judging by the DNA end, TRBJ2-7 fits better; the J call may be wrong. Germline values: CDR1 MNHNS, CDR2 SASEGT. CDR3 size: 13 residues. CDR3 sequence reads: CASVKAGGYEQYF. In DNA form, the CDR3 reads TGTGCCAGCGTAAAGGCAGGGGGCTACGAGCAGTACTTC.

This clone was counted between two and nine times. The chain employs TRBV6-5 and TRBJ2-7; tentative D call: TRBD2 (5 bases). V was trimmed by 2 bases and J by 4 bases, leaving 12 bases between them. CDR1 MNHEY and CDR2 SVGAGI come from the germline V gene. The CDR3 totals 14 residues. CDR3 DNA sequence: TGTGCCAGCAGTTACCGGTCGAGGGAATACGAGCAGTACTTC. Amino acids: CASSYRSREYEQYF.

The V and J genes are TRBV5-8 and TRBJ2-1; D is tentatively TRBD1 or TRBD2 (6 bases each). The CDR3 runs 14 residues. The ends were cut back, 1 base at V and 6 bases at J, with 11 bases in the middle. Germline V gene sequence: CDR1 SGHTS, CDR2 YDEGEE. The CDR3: CASSLPGEANEQFF. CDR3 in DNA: TGTGCCAGCAGCTTGCCAGGGGAGGCCAATGAGCAGTTCTTC.

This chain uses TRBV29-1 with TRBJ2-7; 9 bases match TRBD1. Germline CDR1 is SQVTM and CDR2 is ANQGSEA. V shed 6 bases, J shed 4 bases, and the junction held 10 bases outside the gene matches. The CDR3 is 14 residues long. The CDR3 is CSVSQRQGGYEQYF. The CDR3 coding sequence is TGCAGCGTGAGTCAAAGACAGGGGGGGTACGAGCAGTACTTC.

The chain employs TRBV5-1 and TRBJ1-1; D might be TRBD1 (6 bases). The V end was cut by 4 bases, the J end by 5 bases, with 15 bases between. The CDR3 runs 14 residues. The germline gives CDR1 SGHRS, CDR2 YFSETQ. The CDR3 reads CASSPGGGETEAFF. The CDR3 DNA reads TGCGCCAGCAGCCCCGGAGGGGGGGAGACTGAAGCTTTCTTT. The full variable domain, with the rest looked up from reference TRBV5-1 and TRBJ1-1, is KAGVTQTPRYLIKTRGQQVTLSCSPISGHRSVSWYQQTPGQGLQFLFEYFSETQRNKGNFPGRFSGRQFSNSRSEMNVSTLELGDSALYLCASSPGGGETEAFFGQGTRLTVV.

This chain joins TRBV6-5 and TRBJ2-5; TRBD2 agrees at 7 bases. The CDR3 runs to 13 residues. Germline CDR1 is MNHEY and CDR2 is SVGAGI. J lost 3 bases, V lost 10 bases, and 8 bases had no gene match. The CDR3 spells CATGRAGEETQYF. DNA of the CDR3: TGTGCCACAGGGCGTGCGGGGGAAGAGACCCAGTACTTC.

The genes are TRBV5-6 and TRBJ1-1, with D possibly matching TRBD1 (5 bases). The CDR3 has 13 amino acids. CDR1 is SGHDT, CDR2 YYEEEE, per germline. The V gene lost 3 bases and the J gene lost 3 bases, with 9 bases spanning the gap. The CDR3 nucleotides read TGTGCCAGCAGCTCCACAGGCTACACTGAAGCTTTCTTT. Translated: CASSSTGYTEAFF.

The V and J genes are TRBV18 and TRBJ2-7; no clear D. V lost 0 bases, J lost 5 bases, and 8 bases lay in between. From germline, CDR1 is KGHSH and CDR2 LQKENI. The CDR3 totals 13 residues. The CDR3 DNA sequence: TGTGCCAGCTCACCACCCCTGGATAACGAGCAGTACTTC. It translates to CASSPPLDNEQYF.

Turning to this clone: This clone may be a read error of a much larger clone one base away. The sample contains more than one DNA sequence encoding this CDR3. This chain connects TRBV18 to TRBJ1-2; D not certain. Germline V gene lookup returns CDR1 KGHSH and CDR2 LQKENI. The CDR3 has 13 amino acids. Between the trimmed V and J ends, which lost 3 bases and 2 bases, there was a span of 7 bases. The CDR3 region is CASSPDKNYGYTF. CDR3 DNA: TGTGCCAGCTCACCTGACAAGAACTATGGCTACACCTTC.

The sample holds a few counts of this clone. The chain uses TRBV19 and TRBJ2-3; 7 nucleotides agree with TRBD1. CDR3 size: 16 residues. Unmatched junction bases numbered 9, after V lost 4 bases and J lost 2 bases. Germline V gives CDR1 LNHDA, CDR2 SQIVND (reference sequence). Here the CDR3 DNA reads TGTGCCAGTAGTACGCAGGGACAGAGCCCCACAGATACGCAGTATTTT. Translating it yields CASSTQGQSPTDTQYF.

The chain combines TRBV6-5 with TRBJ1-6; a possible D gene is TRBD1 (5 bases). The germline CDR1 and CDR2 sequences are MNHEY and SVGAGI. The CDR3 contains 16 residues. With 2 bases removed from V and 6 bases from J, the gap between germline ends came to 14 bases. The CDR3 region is CASSYDGTGGNSPLHF. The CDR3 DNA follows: TGTGCCAGCAGTTACGATGGGACGGGGGGTAATTCACCCCTCCACTTT.

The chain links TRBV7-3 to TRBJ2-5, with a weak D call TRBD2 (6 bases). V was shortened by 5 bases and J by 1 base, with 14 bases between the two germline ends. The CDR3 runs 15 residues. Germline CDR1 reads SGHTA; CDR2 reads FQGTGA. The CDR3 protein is CASSVTGTFQETQYF. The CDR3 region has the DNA TGTGCCAGCAGCGTTACCGGGACTTTCCAAGAGACCCAGTACTTC.